Each of the 5 T cell receptor beta chains below was sequenced from the same sample in a study of T cells in Graves' hyperthyroidism and ophthalmopathy. TCR beta CDR3 region amplification was performed from RNA transcripts. Carried out on the TCR CDR3, a first-round RT-PCR used the HTBI primer set. TCRdb redid the calling of the multiplex PCR reads with MiXCR, one entry per CDR3 protein. In the table there are around 600,000 distinct CDR3 sequences, about a sixth of which are singletons. Material: blood. Receptors were obtained from a woman aged 25-40 years with Graves' hyperthyroidism.

Of note for this clonotype: One end of the junction is discordant with germline, which a read error may explain. J is TRBJ2-5 and V is TRBV27; D ambiguous. CDR1 and CDR2 from the germline V gene are MNHEY and SMNVEV (reference sequence). The CDR3 sequence is 13 residues long. CDR3 protein: CASSLFPQEAQYF. CDR3 coding DNA: TGTGCCAGCAGTTTATTTCCCCAAGAGGCCCAGTACTTC.

This clonotype occurred many times. The CDR3 bases are TGTGCCACCAGCAGAGACCCCACAGGGATGGACGAGCAGTACTTC. It codes for CATSRDPTGMDEQYF. V gene TRBV15 combines with J gene TRBJ2-7, with a possible D match to TRBD1 (6 bases). The germline gives CDR1 LNHNV, CDR2 YYDKDF (reference sequence). V shed 0 bases and J shed 5 bases, with 14 bases lying between them. This CDR3 comprises 15 residues.

This clonotype was detected ten times or more. The chain combines TRBV12-5 with TRBJ2-7; 13 positions match TRBD2. Germline-derived CDR1 and CDR2 are LGHNT and FRNRAP. The length of the CDR3 is 19 residues. V was pared by 0 bases and J by 1 base, with 9 bases of the junction left unmatched. As DNA, the CDR3 is TGTGCTAGTGGTTTGGTACTGACTAGCGGGAGGCAACGTTCCTACGAGCAGTACTTC. Protein: CASGLVLTSGRQRSYEQYF.

V and J are TRBV20-1 and TRBJ2-3; D gene uncertain. The CDR3 runs to 16 residues. The germline V gene encodes CDR1 DFQATT and CDR2 SNEGSKA (reference sequence). V gave up 0 bases and J gave up 6 bases, with 19 bases separating them. The CDR3 bases are TGCAGTGCTAGAGATCCTTTTTTTCCTCTGGGGGATACGCAGTATTTT. Translated: CSARDPFFPLGDTQYF.

As regards this clonotype: This sequence may be a read error, since a much larger clone differs from it by one base. V usage is TRBV20-1 and J usage is TRBJ2-5; D is unclear. This CDR3 spans 10 amino acids. Germline V lookup: CDR1 DFQATT, CDR2 SNEGSKA (reference sequence). Trimming stripped 0 bases from V and 4 bases from J, with 0 bases between. The CDR3 sequence: CSAREETQYF. DNA of the CDR3: TGCAGTGCTAGAGAAGAGACCCAGTACTTC.